The T cell receptor beta chain described here comes from a study of control samples from healthy donors and cancer patients. Sequenced by immunoSEQ multiplex PCR; TCRdb stores in-frame clones only, minus some. This sample has 130,000 to 150,000 clones, with around 94% found just once. CDR3 size: 15 residues. V shed 0 bases and J shed 0 bases, with 9 bases lying between them. Germline lookup yields CDR1 SGDLS and CDR2 YYNGEE. Sample: PBMCs. This chain uses TRBV9 with TRBJ1-2; D unclear. This receptor was obtained from a man aged 55 to 70 with colorectal cancer. DNA of the CDR3: TGTGCCAGCAGCGTAGAGGAGGGATCTAACTATGGCTACACCTTC. Translated: CASSVEEGSNYGYTF.